Listed here are 26 T cell receptor beta chains from one sample, sequenced in a study of blood T cells in healthy people across ages. Together with a sample-barcoded 5' primer, a J-beta primer mix was included in a second PCR lasting about 6 to 12 cycles. TCRdb reprocessed the 5' RACE reads with MiXCR, giving one entry per CDR3 protein. Among some 780,000 distinct CDR3 sequences listed, roughly three fifths were seen once. Sequencing was done on a sample of blood. Source of these receptors: a man aged 40-55 years in good health.

The CDR3 reads CASMRGRHYEQYF. The CDR3 DNA is TGTGCCAGCATGCGGGGAAGACACTACGAGCAGTACTTC. The V call is TRBV28, the J call TRBJ2-7; D is perhaps TRBD2 (6 bases). The CDR3 covers 13 residues. Germline-derived CDR1 and CDR2 are MDHEN and SYDVKM. The germline V and J ends were trimmed by 7 bases and 3 bases, with 13 bases remaining between them.

This clonotype appeared a single time. The chain couples TRBV20-1 to TRBJ2-1; TRBD2 matches 8 bases. CDR3 length equals 15 residues. With V trimmed by 6 bases and J by 4 bases, 11 bases remained unmatched. The germline V gene has CDR1 DFQATT and CDR2 SNEGSKA (reference sequence). The CDR3 here is CSASTTSGWYNEQFF. The CDR3 nucleotides read TGCAGTGCGAGCACTACTAGCGGATGGTACAATGAGCAGTTCTTC.

The CDR3 DNA follows: TGTGCCAGTAGACAGGGAGGGGAAAAACTGTTTTTT. Its protein product is CASRQGGEKLFF. This chain uses TRBV12-3 or TRBV12-4 with TRBJ1-4; 7 bases match TRBD1. CDR3 length: 12 residues. Germline trimming cut 9 bases from V and 8 bases from J; bases unmatched to any gene: 6.

The genes are TRBV3-1 and TRBJ1-1, with TRBD1 matching over 7 bases. With V trimmed by 4 bases and J by 5 bases, 7 bases remained unmatched. This CDR3 has 14 amino acids. Germline values: CDR1 LGHDT, CDR2 YNNKEL (reference sequence). The CDR3 DNA sequence: TGTGCCAGCAGCCGTAACAGGGGAGGAACTGAAGCTTTCTTT. Its protein is CASSRNRGGTEAFF.

This chain connects TRBV28 to TRBJ2-5, with D perhaps matching TRBD2 (5 bases). The CDR3 length is 15 residues. Trimming stripped 6 bases from V and 3 bases from J, with 17 bases between. Germline V gene sequence: CDR1 MDHEN, CDR2 SYDVKM. The CDR3 nucleotides are TGTGCCAGCAGACTACCTCGAACAGCGGAAGAGACCCAGTACTTC. Amino acid sequence: CASRLPRTAEETQYF.

This clonotype was found once. The chain combines TRBV5-4 with TRBJ2-3; 7 bases align to TRBD1. The V segment lost 4 bases and the J segment 4 bases; nucleotides outside the gene matches: 6. The CDR3 spans 14 residues. CDR1 is SGHNT, CDR2 YYREEE, per germline (reference sequence). CDR3 sequence: CASSGRQGPDTQYF. The CDR3, as DNA: TGTGCCAGCAGCGGGCGACAGGGCCCAGATACGCAGTATTTT.

The V and J genes are TRBV13 and TRBJ2-6; 9 bases are shared with TRBD1. Germline V lookup: CDR1 PRHDT, CDR2 FYEKMQ (reference sequence). The CDR3 runs to 20 residues. V lost 0 bases to trimming and J lost 0 bases; unmatched junction nucleotides: 9. The CDR3 is CASSLGGTGPAYSGANVLTF. For the CDR3, the DNA is TGTGCCAGCAGCTTAGGGGGGACAGGGCCGGCCTACTCTGGGGCCAACGTCCTGACTTTC.

Only a few counts were recorded for this clonotype. CDR3: CASSVAGTGGETQYF. CDR3 in DNA: TGTGCCAGCAGCGTAGCCGGGACAGGGGGAGAGACCCAGTACTTC. The chain uses TRBV9 and TRBJ2-5; TRBD1 matches 11 bases. The CDR3 has 15 amino acids. Germline trimming cut 0 bases from V and 4 bases from J; bases unmatched to any gene: 2. Germline V gene lookup returns CDR1 SGDLS and CDR2 YYNGEE.

Only a few counts were recorded for this clonotype. This rearrangement joins TRBV28 to TRBJ2-3; D gene ambiguous. Germline lookup yields CDR1 MDHEN and CDR2 SYDVKM. V gave up 5 bases and J gave up 0 bases, with 12 bases separating them. The CDR3 runs 15 residues. CDR3 region: CASSQPADSTDTQYF. In nucleotides, the CDR3 is TGTGCCAGCAGTCAACCGGCGGATAGCACAGATACGCAGTATTTT. The full variable domain, with the rest looked up from reference TRBV28 and TRBJ2-3, is DVKVTQSSRYLVKRTGEKVFLECVQDMDHENMFWYRQDPGLGLRLIYFSYDVKMKEKGDIPEGYSVSREKKERFSLILESASTNQTSMYLCASSQPADSTDTQYFGPGTRLTVL.

This clonotype was counted only a few times. The CDR3 nucleotides are TGTGCCAGCAGCCAGGGAACAGGGGGCACGTACTTC. Protein sequence: CASSQGTGGTYF. V usage is TRBV3-1 and J usage is TRBJ2-7; 9 bases align to TRBD1. Germline V gene data show CDR1 as LGHDT and CDR2 as YNNKEL (reference sequence). This CDR3 comprises 12 residues. With V trimmed by 3 bases and J by 12 bases, 6 bases remained unmatched.

This clonotype showed up just a few times. The chain has TRBV7-2 and TRBJ1-4, with D unresolved. Trimming took off 6 bases at V and 0 bases at J, with 11 bases between the two ends. In germline, CDR1 is SGHTA, CDR2 FQGNSA. This CDR3 has 15 residues. CDR3 bases: TGTGCCAGCAGGCGCACGGGTACAACTAATGAAAAACTGTTTTTT. Amino acids: CASRRTGTTNEKLFF.

The sample holds one count of this clonotype. The junction does not match germline at one end; this may be a read error. The rearrangement links TRBV12-3 or TRBV12-4 to TRBJ1-2; D is ambiguous. The CDR3 is 14 amino acids. Here the CDR3 DNA reads TGTGCCAGCAGTTCCCTCGCCCCACTAAATGGGTACACCTTC. Translation: CASSSLAPLNGYTF.

This clonotype came up a few times. The chain recombines TRBV7-2 with TRBJ2-6; D is undetermined. Between the trimmed V and J ends, which lost 5 bases and 3 bases, there was a span of 17 bases. The germline V gene encodes CDR1 SGHTA and CDR2 FQGNSA. This CDR3 has 17 residues. CDR3 nucleotides: TGTGCCAGCAGCCAAGGGCCCGGTGCGGTTGGGGCCAACGTCCTGACTTTC. Translation: CASSQGPGAVGANVLTF.

The chain couples TRBV5-1 to TRBJ1-2, with 8 bases lining up with TRBD1. The length of the CDR3 is 15 residues. V lost 0 bases, J lost 8 bases, and 9 bases stayed unmatched. Germline V gene lookup returns CDR1 SGHRS and CDR2 YFSETQ. CDR3 protein: CASSLGRQGLAGYTF. The CDR3 bases are TGCGCCAGCAGCTTGGGTCGACAGGGGCTTGCGGGCTACACCTTC.

V and J are TRBV14 and TRBJ2-7; 7 bases map to TRBD2. The CDR3 has 14 residues. Germline V gene sequence: CDR1 SGHDN, CDR2 FVKESK. Trimming took 0 bases from V and 7 from J; bases not matched to a gene: 6. The CDR3 protein is CASSQEWTSSEQYF. The DNA for the CDR3 is TGTGCCAGCAGCCAAGAATGGACTAGTTCTGAGCAGTACTTC.

Concerning this clonotype itself: One end of the junction fails to match germline, which may point to a read error. The gene calls are TRBV12-3 or TRBV12-4 and TRBJ2-3; D assignment may be TRBD1 or TRBD2 (5 bases each). The CDR3 is 18 amino acids. The CDR3 loop reads CACSFGANPGTSTDTQYF. Here the CDR3 DNA reads TGTGCCTGCAGTTTCGGGGCTAACCCCGGAACTAGCACAGATACGCAGTATTTT.

As for this clonotype: A read error may produce the germline difference seen at one junction end. V usage is TRBV7-2 and J usage is TRBJ2-5; the D gene is possibly TRBD2 (6 bases). The CDR3 sequence is 14 residues long. CDR1 and CDR2 from the germline V gene are SGHTA and FQGNSA. The CDR3 loop is CASSFGDSFNAGFF. CDR3 nucleotides: TGTGCCAGCAGTTTCGGAGACAGTTTCAACGCGGGGTTCTTC. Supplemented by reference TRBV7-2 and TRBJ2-5, the full variable domain reads GAGVSQSPSNKVTEKGKDVELRCDPISGHTALYWYRQSLGQGLEFLIYFQGNSAPDKSGLPSDRFSAERTGGSVSTLTIQRTQQEDSAVYLCASSFGDSFNAGFFGPGTRLLVL.

The chain is built from TRBV9 and TRBJ2-5; no firm D call. The CDR3 runs 14 residues. Deletions cut 0 bases from V and 2 bases from J, with 8 bases between. Germline values: CDR1 SGDLS, CDR2 YYNGEE. The CDR3 DNA reads as TGTGCCAGCAGCGTAGGGTCCAGACAAGAGACCCAGTACTTC. The encoded protein is CASSVGSRQETQYF.

This chain links TRBV7-2 with TRBJ2-1, with TRBD2 matching over 8 bases. V was clipped by 5 bases and J by 8 bases; unmatched bases: 14. CDR3 length equals 16 residues. CDR1 SGHTA and CDR2 FQGNSA come from the germline V gene. The CDR3 protein is CASSSQRGTIRDEQFF. DNA for the CDR3: TGTGCCAGCAGCAGCCAGCGGGGGACAATAAGAGATGAGCAGTTCTTC.

V usage is TRBV6-2 or TRBV6-3 and J usage is TRBJ2-7; 7 bases align to TRBD2. Germline assignment: CDR1 MNHEY and CDR2 SVGEGT. J was trimmed by 12 bases and V by 6 bases; bases with no gene match: 8. The CDR3 totals 11 residues. This CDR3 reads CASRDLAAPYF. As DNA, the CDR3 is TGTGCCAGCAGGGACCTAGCGGCCCCGTACTTC.

This clonotype appeared once. V gene TRBV4-2 combines with J gene TRBJ1-6; no clear D. Trimming removed 1 base at V and 7 bases at J, with 20 bases between. The germline V gene encodes CDR1 LGHNA and CDR2 YNFKEQ. This CDR3 region has 18 residues. The CDR3 nucleotides are TGTGCCAGCAGCCAAGGTCTACCCGTCTGGCGGGAAAATTCACCCCTCCACTTT. Protein product: CASSQGLPVWRENSPLHF.

This clonotype was found a few times. V gene TRBV20-1 combines with J gene TRBJ2-5; 8 bases are a match to TRBD2. The CDR3 totals 14 residues. Per the germline V gene, CDR1 is DFQATT and CDR2 is SNEGSKA (reference sequence). The J segment lost 2 bases and the V segment lost 6 bases, leaving 8 bases of the junction unmatched. CDR3 loop: CSAINIAGQETQYF. CDR3 in DNA: TGCAGTGCAATTAATATAGCGGGACAAGAGACCCAGTACTTC.

CDR3 nucleotide sequence: TGTGCCAGCAGTGAAGTTCGGACAACGGGCTACACCTTC. It translates to CASSEVRTTGYTF. V is TRBV2 and J is TRBJ1-2, with D perhaps matching TRBD1 (5 bases). The germline V and J ends were trimmed by 1 base and 8 bases, with 11 bases remaining between them. Germline CDR1 and CDR2: SNHLY and FYNNEI. The CDR3 is made up of 13 amino acids.

This rearrangement joins TRBV20-1 to TRBJ2-3; TRBD2 matches at 9 bases. This CDR3 is 17 amino acids long. V lost 5 bases to trimming and J lost 1 base; unmatched junction nucleotides: 13. CDR1 is DFQATT, CDR2 SNEGSKA, per germline (reference sequence). The CDR3 protein is CSALGRGLAGGTDTQYF. CDR3 sequence (DNA): TGCAGTGCTCTCGGCCGGGGACTAGCCGGAGGCACAGATACGCAGTATTTT.

This chain connects TRBV28 to TRBJ1-4; D may be TRBD1 (5 bases). Trimming took off 8 bases at V and 7 bases at J, with 11 bases between the two ends. The germline gives CDR1 MDHEN, CDR2 SYDVKM. The CDR3 is made up of 12 amino acids. The CDR3 DNA is TGTGCCAGCTGGGGGTCTCGTGAAAAACTGTTTTTT. This codes for CASWGSREKLFF.

The chain is built from TRBV7-9 and TRBJ2-7, with a tentative D call TRBD2 (6 bases). V was clipped by 1 base and J by 2 bases, with 12 bases between them. Looked up from germline, CDR1 is SEHNR and CDR2 is FQNEAQ (reference sequence). CDR3 length equals 15 residues. Here the CDR3 reads CASSLGAGIAYEQYF. In DNA form, the CDR3 reads TGTGCCAGCAGCTTAGGGGCGGGGATTGCCTACGAGCAGTACTTC.